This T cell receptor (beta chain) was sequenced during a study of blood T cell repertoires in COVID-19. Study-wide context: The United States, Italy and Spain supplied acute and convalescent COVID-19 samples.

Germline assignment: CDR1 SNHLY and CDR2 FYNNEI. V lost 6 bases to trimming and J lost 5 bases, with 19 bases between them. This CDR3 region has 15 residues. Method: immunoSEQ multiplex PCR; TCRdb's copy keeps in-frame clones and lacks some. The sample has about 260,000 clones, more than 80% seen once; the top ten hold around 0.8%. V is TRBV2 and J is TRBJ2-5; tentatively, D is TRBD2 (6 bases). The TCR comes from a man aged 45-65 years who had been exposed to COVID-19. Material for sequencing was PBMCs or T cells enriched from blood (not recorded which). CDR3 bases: TGTGCCAGCAGCGCGGGACTTAGGCGGTGGGAGACCCAGTACTTC. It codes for CASSAGLRRWETQYF.